This passage covers 13 T cell receptor beta chains from one sample sequenced in a study of blood T cell repertoires in COVID-19. Sequencing was performed with immunoSEQ multiplex PCR; in TCRdb, only in-frame clones are kept and a portion is missing. The table lists some 400,000 clones, 70% to 90% of them singletons. Source material: peripheral blood. Source of these receptors: an older woman with COVID-19, enrolled during active disease.

V is TRBV4-2 and J is TRBJ2-7; 10 bases agree with TRBD2. J gave up 2 bases and V 1 base, and 8 bases lay outside the gene matches. Per the germline V gene, CDR1 is LGHNA and CDR2 is YNFKEQ. This CDR3 has 17 amino acids. CDR3 region: CASSQGPGLAAAYEQYF. The CDR3 DNA sequence: TGTGCCAGCAGCCAAGGCCCAGGACTAGCGGCGGCCTACGAGCAGTACTTC.

This chain joins TRBV30 and TRBJ2-2; D gene unclear. The CDR3 has 12 residues. With 8 bases removed from V and 3 bases from J, the gap between germline ends came to 10 bases. Per germline, CDR1 GTSNPN and CDR2 SVGIG (reference sequence). CDR3 residues: CAGLIHTGELFF. CDR3 sequence (DNA): TGTGCCGGTCTAATTCACACCGGGGAGCTGTTTTTT.

The V call is TRBV5-1, the J call TRBJ1-2, with a tentative D call TRBD1 (5 bases). CDR3 length: 13 residues. The germline V and J ends were trimmed by 6 bases and 5 bases, with 14 bases remaining between them. CDR1 SGHRS and CDR2 YFSETQ come from the germline V gene. The CDR3 spells CASNQGSEYGYTF. The CDR3 DNA follows: TGCGCCAGCAACCAGGGTTCGGAATATGGCTACACCTTC.

The rearrangement links TRBV18 to TRBJ2-1, with D perhaps matching TRBD2 (5 bases). The germline V gene encodes CDR1 KGHSH and CDR2 LQKENI. Trimming stripped 0 bases from V and 4 bases from J, with 10 bases between. The CDR3 contains 15 residues. CDR3 sequence: CASSPPDPGYNEQFF. The DNA of the CDR3 is TGTGCCAGCTCACCACCGGATCCGGGATACAATGAGCAGTTCTTC.

The chain combines TRBV5-1 with TRBJ2-1; tentatively, D is TRBD1 (7 bases). Trimming removed 0 bases from V and 0 bases from J, with 16 bases in between. The germline V gene has CDR1 SGHRS and CDR2 YFSETQ. The CDR3 loop spans 18 amino acids. CDR3 protein: CASSLGTSQGGSYNEQFF. As DNA, the CDR3 is TGCGCCAGCAGCTTGGGGACCTCCCAGGGGGGCTCCTACAATGAGCAGTTCTTC.

The J gene is TRBJ1-1, the V gene TRBV15; D call uncertain. Germline CDR1 LNHNV, CDR2 YYDKDF (reference sequence). V was pared by 3 bases and J by 1 base, with 15 bases between. The CDR3 has 16 amino acids. The CDR3 region is CATSRGRGLGNTEAFF. The CDR3 nucleotides read TGTGCCACCAGCAGGGGGAGAGGCCTGGGGAACACTGAAGCTTTCTTT.

The chain uses TRBV19 and TRBJ1-1, with 8 bases matching TRBD1. The CDR3 extends over 14 amino acids. Germline V gene lookup returns CDR1 LNHDA and CDR2 SQIVND (reference sequence). V trimming: 7 bases; J trimming: 3 bases; junction bases outside the gene matches: 7. In DNA form, the CDR3 reads TGTGCCAGTAACCGACAGGGGTTGTACACTGAAGCTTTCTTT. It yields the protein CASNRQGLYTEAFF. Combining the CDR3 with reference TRBV19 and TRBJ1-1 gives the whole variable domain DGGITQSPKYLFRKEGQNVTLSCEQNLNHDAMYWYRQDPGQGLRLIYYSQIVNDFQKGDIAEGYSVSREKKESFPLTVTSAQKNPTAFYLCASNRQGLYTEAFFGQGTRLTVV.

In this sample, this clone turned up once. The chain links TRBV4-1 to TRBJ1-2, with 7 bases matching TRBD1. CDR1 is MGHRA, CDR2 YSYEKL, per germline. This CDR3 is built from 13 residues. V was clipped by 3 bases and J by 7 bases; unmatched bases: 5. In DNA, the CDR3 is TGCGCCAGCAGCCAGCCCGACAGGGCTGGCTACACCTTC. This encodes CASSQPDRAGYTF.

The chain has TRBV28 and TRBJ2-5, with 10 bases identical to TRBD2. Losses at the gene ends were 6 bases for V and 5 bases for J; bases not matched to a gene: 9. CDR1 and CDR2 (germline): MDHEN, SYDVKM. This CDR3 spans 15 amino acids. The CDR3 here is CASRSSGGQRETQYF. Written as DNA, the CDR3 is TGTGCCAGCAGATCTAGCGGGGGCCAGAGGGAGACCCAGTACTTC.

In this sample, this clone turned up once. CDR3 bases: TGCCCCCGGGGGGTCGGGGGTTCACCCCTCCACTTT. Translation gives CPRGVGGSPLHF. V gene TRBV29-1 combines with J gene TRBJ1-6; D perhaps matches TRBD1 (5 bases). Germline V gene lookup returns CDR1 SQVTM and CDR2 ANQGSEA. The CDR3 loop spans 12 amino acids.

V usage is TRBV3-1 (or the pseudogene TRBV3-2) and J usage is TRBJ2-1, with 11 positions matching TRBD2. CDR1 LGHDT and CDR2 YNNKEL come from the germline V gene (reference sequence). The V segment lost 2 bases and the J segment 1 base; nucleotides outside the gene matches: 13. This CDR3 region has 20 residues. The CDR3 here is CASSQMAISGGAGSYNEQFF. Written as DNA, the CDR3 is TGTGCCAGCAGCCAAATGGCTATTAGCGGGGGGGCCGGGTCCTACAATGAGCAGTTCTTC.

The chain joins TRBV6-6 to TRBJ1-6, with D perhaps TRBD1 (5 bases). Trimming shortened V by 6 bases and J by 6 bases, and 15 bases separated the two germline ends. Germline loops: CDR1 MNHNY, CDR2 SVGAGI (reference sequence). The CDR3 contains 15 residues. CDR3 protein: CASSLAQGTNSPLHF. The DNA of the CDR3 is TGTGCCAGCAGCCTCGCTCAGGGTACTAATTCACCCCTCCACTTT.

The genes are TRBV19 and TRBJ1-2; no firm D call. Germline CDR1 reads LNHDA; CDR2 reads SQIVND (reference sequence). With 4 bases removed from V and 7 bases from J, the gap between germline ends came to 16 bases. The CDR3 covers 14 residues. The CDR3 is CASSTTPGSVGYTF. CDR3 DNA: TGTGCCAGTAGTACGACACCCGGATCGGTTGGCTACACCTTC.